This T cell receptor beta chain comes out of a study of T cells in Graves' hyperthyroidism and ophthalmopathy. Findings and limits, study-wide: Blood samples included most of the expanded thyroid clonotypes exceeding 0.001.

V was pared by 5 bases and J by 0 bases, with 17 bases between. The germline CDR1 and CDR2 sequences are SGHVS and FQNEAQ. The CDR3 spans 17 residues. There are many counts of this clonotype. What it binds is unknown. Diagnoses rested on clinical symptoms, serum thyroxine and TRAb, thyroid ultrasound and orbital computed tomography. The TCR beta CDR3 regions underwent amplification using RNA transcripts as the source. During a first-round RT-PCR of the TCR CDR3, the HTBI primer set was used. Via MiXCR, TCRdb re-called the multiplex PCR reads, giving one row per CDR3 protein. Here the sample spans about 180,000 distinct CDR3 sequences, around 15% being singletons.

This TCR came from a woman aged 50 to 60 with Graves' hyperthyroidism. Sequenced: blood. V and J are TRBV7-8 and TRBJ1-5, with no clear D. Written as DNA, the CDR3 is TGTGCCAGCAGCGTAGGAAAGAAACCGTATAGCAATCAGCCCCAGCATTTT. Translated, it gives CASSVGKKPYSNQPQHF.